The entry that follows covers one T cell receptor beta chain sequence. What this receptor recognizes is not known. There are no base qualities to consult, and no much larger clone falls within one base. The collaborating institutions used their own protocols to collect whole blood in K2EDTA tubes. For TCRbeta analysis, collaborator samples were shipped as frozen whole blood, as isolated PBMCs, or as DNA extracted from either sample type. This entry is derived from a study of blood T cell repertoires in COVID-19 (dated by TCRdb to the early 2020s). For context, the study as a whole: Collaborator samples came from the United States, Italy and Spain and covered acute and convalescent phases of COVID-19. The prospective study material was composed of cDNA or gDNA derived from T cells, B-cell-depleted T cells, or PBMCs. Deeply sampled blood TCRbeta repertoires from subjects exposed to, actively infected with, or recovered from COVID-19 were included in the dataset. The repertoires were released in a freely available public database meant as a resource for research on the immune response to SARS-CoV-2. The samples were drawn from the first 160 participants of the ongoing ImmuneRACE study and from 1,254 subjects provided by 6 global collaborators. The sample metadata nearly always contained a de-identified subject ID, COVID-19 status, age in years and sex. Where available, HLA class I and class II types were taken from metadata supplied by the sample provider and were not determined by assay-based typing. Paper-wide results and their limitations: The quantity of clinical and demographic metadata differed by source and by participant and was supplied without curation.

Spanning cysteine to phenylalanine, the CDR3 consists of 16 amino acids. Only CDR3 DNA is held: 48 bases, read in frame from base 1. The junction shows trimming of 4 bases on V and 0 bases on J, and the gene matches do not reach 7 bases of it. Based on the germline V gene, the CDR1 and CDR2 sequences are SGDLS and YYNGEE. TCRbeta CDR3 regions were amplified from genomic DNA using the immunoSEQ Assay, a bias-controlled multiplex PCR. The authors' analysis ran thus. The number of nucleated cells in each sample was estimated by amplification of reference gene primers within the assay. Sequence reads were collapsed and filtered to measure the absolute abundance of every unique TCRbeta CDR3 rearrangement. For each sample, productive Simpson clonality was calculated as the square root of Simpson's diversity index over productive rearrangements. Imported from immuneACCESS, the table was reduced by TCRdb to in-frame sequences with V and J called. These copies leave out some clones; in studies compared against another copy, an unresolved V gene accounts for under half, and the cause of the remainder is not known. That table gives V, J and clone size, and the DNA gave D and trimming. The sample table contains approximately 200,000 clones; only one count was recorded for 88% of them. Roughly 2.5% of the sample is in the top ten clones.

The sequence came from a woman aged 60 to 75 with acute or convalescent COVID-19. The sequencing sample was made of peripheral blood. Rearrangement joined TRBV9 to TRBJ1-1; 9 bases in the junction line up with TRBD1. The CDR3 loop reads CASSLPGQGMNTEAFF. The base sequence is TGTGCCAGCAGCTTACCGGGACAGGGTATGAACACTGAAGCTTTCTTT.